A single sample is the source of the 5 T cell receptor beta chains below, sequenced in a study of T cell repertoires in cytomegalovirus infection. These TCRs are of unknown antigen specificity. TCRdb called the reads again in MiXCR, with one record for every CDR3 protein. The sample yields approximately 730,000 distinct CDR3 sequences, about 27% seen once. Specimen: cultured CD8+ T cells from PBMCs, collected from culture after CMV antigen stimulation. These receptors were obtained from a human donor in good health (CMV status not recorded). Some clones in this sample may be carry-over from other donors' samples.

This clonotype appeared a few times. The gene calls are TRBV5-8 and TRBJ1-5; tentatively, D is TRBD1 (6 bases). Germline CDR1 and CDR2: SGHTS and YDEGEE. Trimming left V 1 base short and J 5 bases short, with 10 bases between. CDR3 length: 14 residues. CDR3 sequence (DNA): TGTGCCAGCAGCTTGCACAGGGACCATCAGCCCCAGCATTTT. It is translated as CASSLHRDHQPQHF.

Note on this clonotype: One end of the junction fails to match germline, which may point to a read error. The genes are TRBV4-3 and TRBJ1-6; D gene unclear. Germline loops: CDR1 LGHNA, CDR2 YSLEER. The CDR3 runs 15 residues. This CDR3 is CASSQDSGMNSSLHF. CDR3 nucleotides: TGCGCCAGCAGCCAAGACTCGGGTATGAATTCATCCCTCCACTTT.

This clonotype was counted ten times or more. The chain carries TRBV7-9 and TRBJ2-7; D gene unclear. The CDR3 extends over 13 amino acids. With 3 bases removed from V and 2 bases from J, the gap between germline ends came to 8 bases. The germline V gene has CDR1 SEHNR and CDR2 FQNEAQ (reference sequence). CDR3: CASSFSDTYEQYV. The CDR3 DNA follows: TGTGCCAGCAGCTTCTCCGATACCTACGAGCAGTACGTC.

Many counts were recorded for this clonotype. This chain links TRBV7-2 with TRBJ1-6; D remains unclear. This CDR3 has 15 residues. With 1 base removed from V and 2 bases from J, the gap between germline ends came to 6 bases. Germline CDR1 is SGHTA and CDR2 is FQGNSA. The CDR3 DNA is TGTGCCAGCAGCTTAGACGGAACCTATAATTCACCCCTCCACTTT. Encoded protein: CASSLDGTYNSPLHF.

The chain carries TRBV6-6 and TRBJ1-5, with unresolved D. The CDR3 has 14 amino acids. V lost 1 base and J 5 bases, leaving 9 bases between the germline ends. Germline V CDR1 and CDR2: MNHNY, SVGAGI (reference sequence). The CDR3 here is CASSYFGYDQPQHF. CDR3 DNA sequence: TGTGCCAGCAGTTACTTCGGTTATGATCAGCCCCAGCATTTT.